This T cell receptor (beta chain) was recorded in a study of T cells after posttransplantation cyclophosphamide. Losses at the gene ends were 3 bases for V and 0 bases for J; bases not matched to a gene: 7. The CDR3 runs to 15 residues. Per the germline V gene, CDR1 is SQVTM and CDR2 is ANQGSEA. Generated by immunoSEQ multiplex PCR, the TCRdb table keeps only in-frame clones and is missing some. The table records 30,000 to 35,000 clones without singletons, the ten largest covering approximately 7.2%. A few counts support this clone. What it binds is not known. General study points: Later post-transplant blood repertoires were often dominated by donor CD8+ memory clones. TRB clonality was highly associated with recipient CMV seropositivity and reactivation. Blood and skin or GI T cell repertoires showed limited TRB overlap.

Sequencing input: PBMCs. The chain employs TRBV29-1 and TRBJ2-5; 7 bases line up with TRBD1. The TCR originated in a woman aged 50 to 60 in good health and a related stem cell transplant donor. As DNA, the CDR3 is TGCAGCGTTGACCCTATGACAGGGTACCAAGAGACCCAGTACTTC. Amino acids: CSVDPMTGYQETQYF.